A selection of T cell receptor beta chains follows, all from one sample in a study of T cells expressing NK-cell markers. No DNA is given; TCRdb re-called the 5' RACE reads and lists each CDR3 protein once. The data include 450,000 to 600,000 distinct CDR3 sequences; the top ten clones carry 3% to 4.5%. The source material was blood T cells: a sorted CD56 or NKG2C T cell subset, CD4+ or CD8+ T cells, or bulk PBMC T cells (not recorded which). All receptors derive from a man aged 18 to 29 in good health. CDR3s include the opening cysteine and the closing phenylalanine or tryptophan. The order of the fields is V gene, J gene, clone size, CDR3 protein. Only part of the rows carry a size: once, few, many, or a class if the clone is expanded.

V gene: TRBV7-2
J gene: TRBJ2-1
clone size: NA
CDR3 protein: CARDSGPLYYNEQFF

V gene: TRBV28
J gene: TRBJ2-5
clone size: NA
CDR3 protein: CASSLYGLAAVQETQYF

V gene: TRBV12-3/TRBV12-4
J gene: TRBJ2-2
clone size: NA
CDR3 protein: CASSLGLAGVTGTGELFF

V gene: TRBV29-1
J gene: TRBJ1-1
clone size: NA
CDR3 protein: CSASESGTRIDEAFF

V gene: TRBV27
J gene: TRBJ2-1
clone size: medium-sized
CDR3 protein: CASRVAGPNNEQFF

V gene: TRBV10-3
J gene: TRBJ1-1
clone size: NA
CDR3 protein: CAISESRQGGNTEAFF

V gene: TRBV27
J gene: TRBJ1-5
clone size: NA
CDR3 protein: CASSSATGVGLQPQHF

V gene: TRBV27
J gene: TRBJ1-2
clone size: NA
CDR3 protein: CASSPAGDNLYGYTF

V gene: TRBV7-6
J gene: TRBJ2-4
clone size: NA
CDR3 protein: CASSPTSDRGTKNIQYF

V gene: TRBV27
J gene: TRBJ2-1
clone size: NA
CDR3 protein: CASATSGRAEEQFF

V gene: TRBV7-9
J gene: TRBJ2-5
clone size: NA
CDR3 protein: CASSRDRRAHGETQYF

V gene: TRBV5-5
J gene: TRBJ2-3
clone size: NA
CDR3 protein: CASSPGTGGSTDTQYF

V gene: TRBV19
J gene: TRBJ2-7
clone size: NA
CDR3 protein: CASSIWGGAYEQYF

V gene: TRBV12-3/TRBV12-4
J gene: TRBJ2-7
clone size: NA
CDR3 protein: CASSQEPTGESPYEQYF

V gene: TRBV20-1
J gene: TRBJ2-1
clone size: NA
CDR3 protein: CSASSGRVWYNEQFF

V gene: TRBV5-6
J gene: TRBJ1-2
clone size: NA
CDR3 protein: CASSGPGQGNGYTF

V gene: TRBV4-3
J gene: TRBJ2-1
clone size: NA
CDR3 protein: CASSQVAVDEQFF

V gene: TRBV7-9
J gene: TRBJ1-1
clone size: NA
CDR3 protein: CASSLSGSEAFF

V gene: TRBV6-5
J gene: TRBJ2-1
clone size: NA
CDR3 protein: CASSYSLSASDAGQFF

V gene: TRBV5-6
J gene: TRBJ1-2
clone size: NA
CDR3 protein: CASSLPPGDGYTF

V gene: TRBV5-4
J gene: TRBJ2-1
clone size: NA
CDR3 protein: CASSLKDHNLFHNEQFF

V gene: TRBV20-1
J gene: TRBJ2-3
clone size: NA
CDR3 protein: CSASISRGGTDTQYF

V gene: TRBV7-8
J gene: TRBJ2-1
clone size: NA
CDR3 protein: CASSFGLAGGFEQFF

V gene: TRBV10-3
J gene: TRBJ2-1
clone size: NA
CDR3 protein: CAISVGQELLPGLASFF

V gene: TRBV6-1
J gene: TRBJ1-1
clone size: NA
CDR3 protein: CASSEAGFYTEAFF

V gene: TRBV5-1
J gene: TRBJ2-1
clone size: NA
CDR3 protein: CASSYLVNAGGPNEQFF

V gene: TRBV11-2
J gene: TRBJ2-1
clone size: NA
CDR3 protein: CASSLAQGADVNEQFF

V gene: TRBV20-1
J gene: TRBJ2-7
clone size: NA
CDR3 protein: CSAREGLAGGYEQYF

V gene: TRBV5-1
J gene: TRBJ2-2
clone size: NA
CDR3 protein: CASSPNPGGSGELFF

V gene: TRBV24-1
J gene: TRBJ2-3
clone size: NA
CDR3 protein: CATSSQGQSDTQYF

V gene: TRBV5-1
J gene: TRBJ2-1
clone size: NA
CDR3 protein: CASSWRTGGENRAGAYNEQFF

V gene: TRBV20-1
J gene: TRBJ2-5
clone size: NA
CDR3 protein: CSARGERGSSQETQYF

V gene: TRBV11-3
J gene: TRBJ2-5
clone size: NA
CDR3 protein: CASSLDRGPETQYF

V gene: TRBV7-2
J gene: TRBJ2-1
clone size: NA
CDR3 protein: CASSRTSGRASSEQFF

V gene: TRBV27
J gene: TRBJ2-2
clone size: NA
CDR3 protein: CASSTEGFSNTGELFF

V gene: TRBV15
J gene: TRBJ2-4
clone size: NA
CDR3 protein: CATSDYLREGNIQYF

V gene: TRBV3-1
J gene: TRBJ2-2
clone size: NA
CDR3 protein: CASSQLLLAGPTGELFF

V gene: TRBV12-3/TRBV12-4
J gene: TRBJ2-7
clone size: NA
CDR3 protein: CASSLKAGGTSGNEQYF

V gene: TRBV7-6
J gene: TRBJ2-7
clone size: NA
CDR3 protein: CASSLGGERYEQYF

V gene: TRBV5-5
J gene: TRBJ2-5
clone size: NA
CDR3 protein: CASSPKSLAGETQYF

V gene: TRBV4-3
J gene: TRBJ2-1
clone size: NA
CDR3 protein: CASSRTTSGSYNEQFF

V gene: TRBV3-1
J gene: TRBJ2-5
clone size: NA
CDR3 protein: CASSHRQGRETQYF

V gene: TRBV5-1
J gene: TRBJ2-3
clone size: NA
CDR3 protein: CASSFDYPALYTQYF

V gene: TRBV11-2
J gene: TRBJ2-1
clone size: NA
CDR3 protein: CASSERLAGNSYNEQFF

V gene: TRBV3-1
J gene: TRBJ1-1
clone size: NA
CDR3 protein: CASSQERLLRNTEAFF

V gene: TRBV12-3/TRBV12-4
J gene: TRBJ2-7
clone size: NA
CDR3 protein: CASSLARGTAQYEQYF

V gene: TRBV15
J gene: TRBJ2-4
clone size: NA
CDR3 protein: CATAGVVTKNIQYF

V gene: TRBV27
J gene: TRBJ1-5
clone size: NA
CDR3 protein: CASAQGGHQPQHF

V gene: TRBV7-9
J gene: TRBJ2-1
clone size: NA
CDR3 protein: CASSAGDYEQFF

V gene: TRBV7-9
J gene: TRBJ1-1
clone size: NA
CDR3 protein: CASSRRIRAAFF

V gene: TRBV29-1
J gene: TRBJ2-7
clone size: NA
CDR3 protein: CSVLRAGQGIEQYF

V gene: TRBV7-9
J gene: TRBJ2-3
clone size: NA
CDR3 protein: CASSSTGTSMPDTQYF

V gene: TRBV5-1
J gene: TRBJ1-5
clone size: NA
CDR3 protein: CASSPTGISNQPQHF

V gene: TRBV15
J gene: TRBJ1-1
clone size: NA
CDR3 protein: CATSIIHTEAFF

V gene: TRBV11-3
J gene: TRBJ2-1
clone size: NA
CDR3 protein: CASSLAGGPSSANEQFF